This T cell receptor (beta chain) stems from a study of CD8+ T cells in alopecia areata. CDR3 length: 12 residues. The ends lost 3 bases at V and 8 bases at J; junction bases unmatched: 2. Looked up from germline, CDR1 is SGHTA and CDR2 is FQGNSA. Following extraction, RNA underwent reverse transcription to cDNA, which served as the sequencing template. TCRdb's copy holds only in-frame clones and misses some; the assay was immunoSEQ multiplex PCR. The repertoire holds 180,000 or so clones, with about 63% as singletons. The source was CD4+ T cells sorted from blood, collected at week 0. The TCR comes from a human donor with alopecia areata. V and J are TRBV7-2 and TRBJ2-7, with 9 bases lining up with TRBD1. Here the CDR3 reads CASSLGQGKQYF. DNA of the CDR3: TGTGCCAGCAGCTTGGGACAGGGCAAGCAGTACTTC.